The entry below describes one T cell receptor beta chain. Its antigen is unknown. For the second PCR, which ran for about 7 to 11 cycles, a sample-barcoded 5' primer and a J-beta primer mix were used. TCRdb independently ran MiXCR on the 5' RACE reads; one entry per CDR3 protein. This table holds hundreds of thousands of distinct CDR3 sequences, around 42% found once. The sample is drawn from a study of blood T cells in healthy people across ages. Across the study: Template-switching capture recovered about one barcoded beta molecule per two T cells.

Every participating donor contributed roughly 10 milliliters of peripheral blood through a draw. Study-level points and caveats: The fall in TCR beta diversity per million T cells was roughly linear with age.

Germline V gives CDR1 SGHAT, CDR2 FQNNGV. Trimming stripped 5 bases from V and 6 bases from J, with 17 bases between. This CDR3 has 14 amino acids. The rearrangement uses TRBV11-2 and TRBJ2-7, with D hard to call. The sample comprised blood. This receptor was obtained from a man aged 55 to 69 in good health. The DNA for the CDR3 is TGTGCCAGCAGCAAGGCCGAGCTGGTCTCCGAGCAGTACTTC. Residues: CASSKAELVSEQYF.